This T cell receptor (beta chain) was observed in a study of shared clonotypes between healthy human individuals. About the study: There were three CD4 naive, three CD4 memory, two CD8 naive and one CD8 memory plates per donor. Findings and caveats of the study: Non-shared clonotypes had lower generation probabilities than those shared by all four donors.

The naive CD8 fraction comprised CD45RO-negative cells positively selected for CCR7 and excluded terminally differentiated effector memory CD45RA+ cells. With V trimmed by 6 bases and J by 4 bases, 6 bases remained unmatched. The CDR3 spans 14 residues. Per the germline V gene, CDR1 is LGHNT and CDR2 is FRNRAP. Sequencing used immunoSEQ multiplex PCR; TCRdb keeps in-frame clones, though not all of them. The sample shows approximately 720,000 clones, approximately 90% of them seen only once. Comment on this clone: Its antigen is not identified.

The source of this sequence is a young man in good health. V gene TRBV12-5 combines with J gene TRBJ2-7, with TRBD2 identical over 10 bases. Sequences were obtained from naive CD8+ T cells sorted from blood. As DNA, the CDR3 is TGTGCTAGTGGGCCTAGCGGGAGAGAGTACGAGCAGTACTTC. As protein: CASGPSGREYEQYF.